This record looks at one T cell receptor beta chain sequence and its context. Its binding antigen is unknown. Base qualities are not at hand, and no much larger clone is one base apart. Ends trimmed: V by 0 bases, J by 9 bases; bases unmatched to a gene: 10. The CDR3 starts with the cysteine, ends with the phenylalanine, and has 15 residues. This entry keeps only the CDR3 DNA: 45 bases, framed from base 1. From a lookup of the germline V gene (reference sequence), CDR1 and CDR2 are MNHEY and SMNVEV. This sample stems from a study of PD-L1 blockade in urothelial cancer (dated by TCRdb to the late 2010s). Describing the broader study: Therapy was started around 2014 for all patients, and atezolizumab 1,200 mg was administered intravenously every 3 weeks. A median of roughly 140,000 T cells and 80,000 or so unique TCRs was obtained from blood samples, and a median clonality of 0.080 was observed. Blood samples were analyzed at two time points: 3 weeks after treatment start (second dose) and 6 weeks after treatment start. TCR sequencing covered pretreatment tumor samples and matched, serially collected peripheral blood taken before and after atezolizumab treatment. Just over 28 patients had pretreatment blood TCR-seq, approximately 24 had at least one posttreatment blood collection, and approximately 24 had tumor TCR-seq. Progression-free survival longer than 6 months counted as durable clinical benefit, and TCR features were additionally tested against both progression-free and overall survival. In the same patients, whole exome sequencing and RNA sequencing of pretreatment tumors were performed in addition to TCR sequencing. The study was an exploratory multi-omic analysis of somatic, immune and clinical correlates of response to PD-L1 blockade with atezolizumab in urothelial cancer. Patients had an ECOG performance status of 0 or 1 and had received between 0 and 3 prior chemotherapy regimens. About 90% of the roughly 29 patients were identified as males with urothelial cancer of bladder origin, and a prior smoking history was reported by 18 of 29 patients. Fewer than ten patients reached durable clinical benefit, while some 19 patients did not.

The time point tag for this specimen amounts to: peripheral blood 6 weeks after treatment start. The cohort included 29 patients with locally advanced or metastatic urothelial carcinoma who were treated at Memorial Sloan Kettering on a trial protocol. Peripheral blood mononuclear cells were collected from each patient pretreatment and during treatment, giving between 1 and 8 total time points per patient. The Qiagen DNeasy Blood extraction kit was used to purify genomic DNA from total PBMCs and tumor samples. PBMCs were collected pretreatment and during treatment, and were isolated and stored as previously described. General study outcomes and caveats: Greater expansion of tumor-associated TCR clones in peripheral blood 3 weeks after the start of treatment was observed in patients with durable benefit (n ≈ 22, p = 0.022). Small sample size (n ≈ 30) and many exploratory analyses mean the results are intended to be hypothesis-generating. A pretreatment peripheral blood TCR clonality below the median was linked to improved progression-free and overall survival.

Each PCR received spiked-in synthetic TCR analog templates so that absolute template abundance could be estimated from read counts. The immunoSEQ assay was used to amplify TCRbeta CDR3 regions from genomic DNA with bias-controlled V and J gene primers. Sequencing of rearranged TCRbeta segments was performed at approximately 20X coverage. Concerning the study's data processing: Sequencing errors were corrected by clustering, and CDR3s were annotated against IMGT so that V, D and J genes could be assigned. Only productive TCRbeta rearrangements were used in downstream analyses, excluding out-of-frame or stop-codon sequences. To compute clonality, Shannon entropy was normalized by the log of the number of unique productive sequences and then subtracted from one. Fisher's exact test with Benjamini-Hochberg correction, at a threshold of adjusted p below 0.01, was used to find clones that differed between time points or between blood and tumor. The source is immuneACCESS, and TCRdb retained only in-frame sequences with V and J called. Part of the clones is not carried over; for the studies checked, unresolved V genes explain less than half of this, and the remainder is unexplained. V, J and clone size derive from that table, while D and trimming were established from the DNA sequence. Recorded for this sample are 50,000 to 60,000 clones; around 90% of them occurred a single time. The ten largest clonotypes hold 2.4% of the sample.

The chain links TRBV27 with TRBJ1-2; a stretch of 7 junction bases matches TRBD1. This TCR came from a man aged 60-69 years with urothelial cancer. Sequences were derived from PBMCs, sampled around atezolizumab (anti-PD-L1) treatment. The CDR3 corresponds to CASSLSFRQGESYTF. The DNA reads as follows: TGTGCCAGCAGTTTATCCTTTCGGCAGGGGGAGAGCTACACCTTC.